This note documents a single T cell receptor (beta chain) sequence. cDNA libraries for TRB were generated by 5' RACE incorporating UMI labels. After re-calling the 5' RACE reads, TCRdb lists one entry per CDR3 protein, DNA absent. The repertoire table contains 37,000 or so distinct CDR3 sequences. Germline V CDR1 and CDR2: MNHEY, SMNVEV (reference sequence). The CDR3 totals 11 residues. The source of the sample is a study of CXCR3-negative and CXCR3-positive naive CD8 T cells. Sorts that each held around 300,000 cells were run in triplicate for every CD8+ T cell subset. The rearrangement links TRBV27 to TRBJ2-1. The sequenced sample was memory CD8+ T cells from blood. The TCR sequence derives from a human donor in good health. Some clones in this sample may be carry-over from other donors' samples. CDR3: CASSLSSEQFF.